Each of the 20 T cell receptor beta chains below was sequenced from the same sample in a study of T-cell reconstitution after alpha-beta-depleted transplantation in children. TCRbeta library preparation incorporated unique molecular identifiers. TCRdb independently ran MiXCR on the PCR reads; one entry per CDR3 protein. The repertoire holds roughly 120,000 distinct CDR3 sequences, with 9% to 12% as singletons. This specimen was PBMCs from the stem cell graft donor, taken from the stem cell graft. The receptors were sampled from a human donor who donated a stem cell graft to a child with acute lymphoblastic leukemia.

This clonotype came up many times. The V gene is TRBV9, the J gene TRBJ2-5; no definite D call. The CDR3 is 13 residues long. Looked up from germline, CDR1 is SGDLS and CDR2 is YYNGEE. With 2 bases removed from V and 0 bases from J, the gap between germline ends came to 5 bases. The CDR3 protein is CASSVLDQETQYF. The CDR3 nucleotides read TGTGCCAGCAGCGTGTTGGACCAAGAGACCCAGTACTTC.

In regard to this clonotype: This may come from a read error, since a much larger clone is one base off. V gene TRBV20-1 combines with J gene TRBJ2-5; 8 positions agree with TRBD2. CDR1 DFQATT and CDR2 SNEGSKA come from the germline V gene (reference sequence). This CDR3 region has 17 residues. The CDR3 is CCVAGLWGEAWSETQYF. As DNA, the CDR3 is TGCTGTGTAGCGGGACTCTGGGGTGAGGCCTGGTCGGAGACCCAGTACTTC.

The sample holds many counts of this clonotype. The CDR3 sequence: CASSLRPLVTDTQYF. In DNA, the CDR3 is TGCGCCAGCAGCTTGAGGCCGTTGGTCACAGATACGCAGTATTTT. V is TRBV5-1 and J is TRBJ2-3; no clear D gene. The V gene lost 1 base and the J gene lost 2 bases, with 11 bases spanning the gap. The CDR3 runs 15 residues. Germline loops: CDR1 SGHRS, CDR2 YFSETQ.

This clonotype was detected many times. The rearrangement joins TRBV11-2 to TRBJ2-1, with D perhaps TRBD1 or TRBD2 (6 bases each). V dropped 4 bases and J dropped 0 bases, with 13 bases sitting between them. Germline-derived CDR1 and CDR2 are SGHAT and FQNNGV. The CDR3 extends over 16 amino acids. This chain's CDR3 is CASSYPEGVSYNEQFF. In nucleotides, the CDR3 is TGTGCCAGCAGCTACCCGGAGGGGGTCTCCTACAATGAGCAGTTCTTC.

This clonotype was recorded at least ten times. V is TRBV29-1 and J is TRBJ1-4; TRBD1 is a possible D gene (6 bases). This CDR3 spans 15 amino acids. V lost 7 bases to trimming and J lost 7 bases, with 22 bases between them. Germline CDR1 SQVTM, CDR2 ANQGSEA. CDR3 nucleotide sequence: TGCAGCGCATATGACGGAAACAGGGTAGCTGAAAAACTGTTTTTT. Its protein product is CSAYDGNRVAEKLFF.

A note on this clonotype: A much more abundant neighbour one base away suggests this may be a read error. The gene calls are TRBV6-5 and TRBJ1-1; D ambiguous. The germline V gene has CDR1 MNHEY and CDR2 SVGAGI. The V end was cut by 5 bases, the J end by 6 bases, with 10 bases between. The length of the CDR3 is 12 residues. Here the CDR3 DNA reads TGTGCCAGCAGTCCGGGTCGTGCTGAAGCTTTCTTT. This encodes CASSPGRAEAFF.

This clonotype was found many times. This rearrangement joins TRBV3-1 to TRBJ1-5; D remains unclear. The CDR3 loop spans 12 amino acids. V lost 5 bases and J 10 bases, leaving 12 bases between the germline ends. CDR1 and CDR2 from the germline V gene are LGHDT and YNNKEL (reference sequence). CDR3 bases: TGTGCCAGCAGCAAAGGGAATGGTCCCCAGCATTTT. Amino acid sequence: CASSKGNGPQHF.

Of note for this clonotype: At one boundary the junction diverges from the germline segment, which might be a read error. This rearrangement joins TRBV18 to TRBJ2-7; D not certain. Per germline, CDR1 KGHSH and CDR2 LQKENI. The CDR3 runs 11 residues. As DNA, the CDR3 is TGTGCCAGCTCGTCCTCCCACGAGCAGTACTTC. As protein: CASSSSHEQYF.

This clonotype was seen ten or more times. The chain recombines TRBV20-1 with TRBJ2-1; D possibly matches TRBD1 or TRBD2 (5 bases each). V was cut by 5 bases and J by 5 bases, with 10 bases left in between. CDR3 length: 12 amino acids. Per the germline V gene, CDR1 is DFQATT and CDR2 is SNEGSKA (reference sequence). The CDR3 sequence is CSASGLHNEQFF. In DNA, the CDR3 is TGCAGTGCTTCGGGGCTCCACAATGAGCAGTTCTTC.

This clonotype has ten or more counts. The chain employs TRBV18 and TRBJ2-7; D unclear. The CDR3 loop spans 14 amino acids. V lost 1 base and J 5 bases, leaving 12 bases between the germline ends. The germline CDR1 and CDR2 sequences are KGHSH and LQKENI. The CDR3 spells CASSPRFGSHEQYF. The DNA for the CDR3 is TGTGCCAGCTCACCACGGTTCGGGTCCCACGAGCAGTACTTC.

This clonotype was observed at least ten times. This chain uses TRBV7-9 with TRBJ1-2, with D maybe TRBD1 (5 bases). CDR1 and CDR2 from the germline V gene are SEHNR and FQNEAQ (reference sequence). V gave up 2 bases and J gave up 4 bases, with 11 bases separating them. The CDR3 is 14 residues long. This CDR3 reads CASSLNTGVYGYTF. The CDR3 nucleotides are TGTGCCAGCAGCTTAAATACAGGAGTCTATGGCTACACCTTC.

Ten or more counts support this clonotype. The V call is TRBV4-3, the J call TRBJ2-3, with TRBD1 matching 8 bases. The CDR3 has 15 residues. Germline values: CDR1 LGHNA, CDR2 YSLEER. V lost 5 bases and J lost 1; bases outside the gene matches: 5. This CDR3 reads CASSFAGGGTDTQYF. The CDR3 DNA sequence: TGCGCCAGCAGCTTTGCAGGGGGCGGCACAGATACGCAGTATTTT.

This clonotype has ten or more counts. The V gene is TRBV25-1, the J gene TRBJ1-1; D gene unclear. The germline V and J ends were trimmed by 2 bases and 1 base, with 8 bases remaining between them. CDR1 and CDR2 from the germline V gene are MGHDK and SYGVNS. The CDR3 totals 14 residues. The CDR3 nucleotides read TGTGCCAGCAGTGAAAGGTTACGGAACACTGAAGCTTTCTTT. Protein sequence: CASSERLRNTEAFF.

This clonotype was counted many times. This chain links TRBV5-1 with TRBJ1-2; D may be TRBD1 (5 bases). V was shortened by 0 bases and J by 2 bases, with 11 bases between the two germline ends. CDR1 is SGHRS and CDR2 is YFSETQ in the germline V gene. This CDR3 has 15 residues. CDR3 amino acids: CASSLVADINYGYTF. CDR3 bases: TGCGCCAGCAGCTTGGTGGCGGACATAAACTATGGCTACACCTTC. The whole variable domain, filled in from reference TRBV5-1 and TRBJ1-2, reads KAGVTQTPRYLIKTRGQQVTLSCSPISGHRSVSWYQQTPGQGLQFLFEYFSETQRNKGNFPGRFSGRQFSNSRSEMNVSTLELGDSALYLCASSLVADINYGYTFGSGTRLTVV.

This clonotype was seen at least ten times. J is TRBJ2-7 and V is TRBV4-3; possible D gene TRBD2, 5 bases. CDR3 length equals 15 residues. V lost 2 bases to trimming and J lost 2 bases, with 13 bases between them. The germline gives CDR1 LGHNA, CDR2 YSLEER. The CDR3 protein is CASSQTSDGTYEQYF. DNA of the CDR3: TGCGCCAGCAGCCAAACCTCGGACGGGACCTACGAGCAGTACTTC.

The genes are TRBV2 and TRBJ2-1; 9 nucleotides match TRBD1. CDR1 is SNHLY and CDR2 is FYNNEI in the germline V gene. This CDR3 contains 15 residues. Unmatched junction bases numbered 6, after V lost 2 bases and J lost 7 bases. In DNA, the CDR3 is TGTGCCAGCAGTGAACTGCGACAGGGGGGGAATGAGCAGTTCTTC. This codes for CASSELRQGGNEQFF.

This clonotype was seen many times. V and J are TRBV5-1 and TRBJ2-5, with 11 bases lining up with TRBD2. CDR3 size: 16 residues. Per germline, CDR1 SGHRS and CDR2 YFSETQ. The V gene end was trimmed by 6 bases and the J gene end by 5 bases; junction bases not matched to a gene: 12. This CDR3 reads CASTQSSGRALETQYF. In DNA, the CDR3 is TGCGCCAGCACTCAGAGTAGCGGGAGGGCCCTTGAGACCCAGTACTTC.

At least ten counts were recorded for this clonotype. This chain connects TRBV18 to TRBJ2-7; possible D gene TRBD1, 5 bases. The CDR3 is 15 amino acids. Germline CDR1 is KGHSH and CDR2 is LQKENI. Trimming stripped 3 bases from V and 0 bases from J, with 12 bases between. CDR3 sequence reads: CASSPPTARSYEQYF. Here the CDR3 DNA reads TGTGCCAGCTCACCGCCGACAGCGCGCTCCTACGAGCAGTACTTC.

This clonotype was counted many times. The CDR3 nucleotides read TGTGCCAGCCTTACCTCAGGACGGGGGATGGTTACGCAGTATTTT. Translated, it gives CASLTSGRGMVTQYF. The chain links TRBV6-2 or TRBV6-3 to TRBJ2-3, with D perhaps TRBD2 (6 bases). V was shortened by 8 bases and J by 8 bases, with 23 bases between the two germline ends. Germline lookup yields CDR1 MNHEY and CDR2 SVGEGT. The CDR3 contains 15 residues.

This clonotype has a count of ten or more. The chain combines TRBV29-1 with TRBJ1-2; tentatively, D is TRBD1 (6 bases). The germline V gene has CDR1 SQVTM and CDR2 ANQGSEA. CDR3 size: 13 residues. The CDR3 reads CDLTKQGLYGYTF. Written as DNA, the CDR3 is TGCGACCTTACCAAACAGGGCCTCTATGGCTACACCTTC.